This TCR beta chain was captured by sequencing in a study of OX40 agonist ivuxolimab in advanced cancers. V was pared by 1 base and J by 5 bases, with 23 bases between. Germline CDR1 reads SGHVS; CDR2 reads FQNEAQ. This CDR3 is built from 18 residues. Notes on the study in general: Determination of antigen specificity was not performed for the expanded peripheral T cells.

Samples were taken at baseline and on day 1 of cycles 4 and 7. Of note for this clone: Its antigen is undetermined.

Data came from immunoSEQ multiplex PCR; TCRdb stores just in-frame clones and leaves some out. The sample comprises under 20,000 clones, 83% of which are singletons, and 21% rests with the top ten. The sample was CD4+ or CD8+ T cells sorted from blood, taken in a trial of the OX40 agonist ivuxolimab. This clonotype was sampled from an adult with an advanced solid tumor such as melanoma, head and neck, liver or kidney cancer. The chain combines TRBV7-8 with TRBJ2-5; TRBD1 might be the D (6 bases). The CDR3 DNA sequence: TGTGCCAGCAGCTTAGGGACAGCGAGGGGAATCAGGGTGGAGACCCAGTACTTC. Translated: CASSLGTARGIRVETQYF.